This is a list of T cell receptor beta chains from one sample in a study of T-cell reconstitution after alpha-beta-depleted transplantation in children. TCRdb re-called the PCR reads with MiXCR, one entry per CDR3 protein. The table records approximately 270,000 distinct CDR3 sequences, roughly a quarter of them present only once. Sequences were derived from PBMCs, mostly from graft donor cells, sampled 360 days after TCRalphabeta/CD19-depleted stem cell transplant. These receptors all stem from a female patient under 10 years old who had a stem cell transplant for congenital amegakaryocytic thrombocytopenia, so the T cells may come from the graft donor. Both conserved end residues are part of each CDR3. Fields, in order: J gene, clone size, V gene, D gene, CDR3 protein, CDR3 DNA. The D gene is left open where the match is weak. The size of a clone is reported for some rows only, either as once, few or many, or as a class for expanded clones.

>TRBJ2-3|.|TRBV7-2|.
CASSLARPDTQYF
TGTGCCAGCAGCTTAGCCCGACCAGATACGCAGTATTTT
>TRBJ2-3|many|TRBV3-1|.
CASRSTDTQYF
TGTGCCAGCAGAAGCACAGATACGCAGTATTTT
>TRBJ2-3|.|TRBV25-1|TRBD2
CASSDSGRSTDTQYF
TGTGCCAGCAGTGATAGCGGGAGGAGCACAGATACGCAGTATTTT
>TRBJ2-1|few|TRBV20-1|.
CRISRSPYNEQFF
TGCAGGATCAGCAGATCCCCATACAATGAGCAGTTCTTC
>TRBJ1-1|.|TRBV13|.
CASSLAQKNTEAFF
TGTGCCAGCAGCTTAGCGCAAAAGAACACTGAAGCTTTCTTT
>TRBJ1-6|few|TRBV4-2|.
CASSSIRSPLHF
TGTGCCAGCAGCTCGATCAGGTCACCCCTCCACTTT
>TRBJ2-7|.|TRBV27|TRBD2
CASAYIAGGPYEQYF
TGTGCCAGCGCATACATAGCGGGAGGTCCCTACGAGCAGTACTTC
>TRBJ1-5|few|TRBV28|TRBD1
CASSLLQGAQPQHF
TGTGCCAGCAGTTTACTGCAGGGGGCACAGCCCCAGCATTTT
>TRBJ2-7|few|TRBV29-1|.
CRHLPRTAVHEQYF
TGCAGACACTTACCGCGGACAGCTGTACACGAGCAGTACTTC
>TRBJ2-3|.|TRBV4-1|.
CASSLLPGGYTDTQYF
TGCGCCAGCAGCCTACTACCAGGGGGGTACACAGATACGCAGTATTTT
>TRBJ1-5|once|TRBV4-3|TRBD1
CASSRQVGTGNNQPQHF
TGCGCCAGCAGCCGACAGGTGGGGACAGGGAACAATCAGCCCCAGCATTTT
>TRBJ2-1|.|TRBV4-3|.
CASKRSTTYNEQFF
TGCGCCAGCAAACGGAGCACTACCTACAATGAGCAGTTCTTC
>TRBJ2-1|few|TRBV10-3|TRBD2
CAISEGGGLGDEQFF
TGTGCCATCAGTGAGGGGGGAGGACTAGGTGATGAGCAGTTCTTC